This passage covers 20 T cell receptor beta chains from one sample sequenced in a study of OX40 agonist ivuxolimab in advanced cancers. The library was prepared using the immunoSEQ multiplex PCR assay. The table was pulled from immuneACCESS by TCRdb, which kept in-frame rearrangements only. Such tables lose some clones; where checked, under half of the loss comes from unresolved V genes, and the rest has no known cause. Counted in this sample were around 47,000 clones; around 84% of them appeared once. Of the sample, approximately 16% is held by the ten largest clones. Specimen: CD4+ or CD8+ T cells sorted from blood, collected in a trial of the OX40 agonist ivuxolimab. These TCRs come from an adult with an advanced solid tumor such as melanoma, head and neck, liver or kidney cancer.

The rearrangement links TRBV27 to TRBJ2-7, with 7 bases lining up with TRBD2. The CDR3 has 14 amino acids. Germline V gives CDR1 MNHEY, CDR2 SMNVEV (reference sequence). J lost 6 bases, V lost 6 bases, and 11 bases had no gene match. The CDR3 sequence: CASRPGGGGTEQYF. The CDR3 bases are TGTGCCAGCAGGCCTGGCGGGGGAGGCACCGAGCAGTACTTC.

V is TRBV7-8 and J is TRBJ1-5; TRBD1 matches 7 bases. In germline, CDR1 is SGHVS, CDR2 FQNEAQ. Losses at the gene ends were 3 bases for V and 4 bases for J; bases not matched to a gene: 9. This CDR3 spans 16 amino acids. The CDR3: CASSFGARGFNQPQHF. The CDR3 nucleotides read TGTGCCAGCAGCTTTGGCGCCAGGGGGTTTAATCAGCCCCAGCATTTT. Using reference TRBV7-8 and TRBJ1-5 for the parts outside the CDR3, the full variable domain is GAGVSQSPRYKVAKRGQDVALRCDPISGHVSLFWYQQALGQGPEFLTYFQNEAQLDKSGLPSDRFFAERPEGSVSTLKIQRTQQEDSAVYLCASSFGARGFNQPQHFGDGTRLSIL.

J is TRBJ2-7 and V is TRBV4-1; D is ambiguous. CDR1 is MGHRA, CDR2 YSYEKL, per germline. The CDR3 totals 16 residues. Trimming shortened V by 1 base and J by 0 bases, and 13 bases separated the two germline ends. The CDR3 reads CASSQVTAAYSYEQYF. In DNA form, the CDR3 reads TGCGCCAGCAGCCAAGTGACGGCGGCTTACTCCTACGAGCAGTACTTC.

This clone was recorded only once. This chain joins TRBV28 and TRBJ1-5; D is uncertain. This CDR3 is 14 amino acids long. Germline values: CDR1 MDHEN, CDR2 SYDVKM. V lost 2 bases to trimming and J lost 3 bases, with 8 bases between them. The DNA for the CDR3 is TGTGCCAGCAGTTTACCCCCCCTCAATCAGCCCCAGCATTTT. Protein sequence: CASSLPPLNQPQHF.

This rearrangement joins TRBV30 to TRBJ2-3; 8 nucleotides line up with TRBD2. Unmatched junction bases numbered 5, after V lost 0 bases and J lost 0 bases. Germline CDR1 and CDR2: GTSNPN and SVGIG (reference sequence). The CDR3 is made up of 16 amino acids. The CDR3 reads CAWSVRTSPSTDTQYF. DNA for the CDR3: TGTGCCTGGAGTGTACGGACTAGCCCAAGCACAGATACGCAGTATTTT.

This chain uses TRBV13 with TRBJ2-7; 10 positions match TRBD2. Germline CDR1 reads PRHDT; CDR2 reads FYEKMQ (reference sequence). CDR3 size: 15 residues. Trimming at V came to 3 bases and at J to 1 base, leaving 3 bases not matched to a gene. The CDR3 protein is CASSLGTSESYEQYF. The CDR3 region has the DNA TGTGCCAGCAGCTTGGGGACTAGCGAATCCTACGAGCAGTACTTC.

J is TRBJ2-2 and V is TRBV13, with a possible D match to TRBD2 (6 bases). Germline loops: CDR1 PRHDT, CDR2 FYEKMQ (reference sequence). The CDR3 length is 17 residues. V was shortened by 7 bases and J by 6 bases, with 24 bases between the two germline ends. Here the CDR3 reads CASTPALRDGSAGELFF. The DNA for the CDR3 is TGTGCCAGCACCCCTGCCCTGCGGGATGGTTCGGCCGGGGAGCTGTTTTTT.

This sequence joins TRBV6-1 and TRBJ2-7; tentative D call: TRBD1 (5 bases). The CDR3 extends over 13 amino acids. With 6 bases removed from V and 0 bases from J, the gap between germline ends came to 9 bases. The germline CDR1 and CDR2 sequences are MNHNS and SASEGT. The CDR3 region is CASRGPLSYEQYF. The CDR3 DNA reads TGTGCCAGCAGGGGGCCTCTCTCCTACGAGCAGTACTTC.

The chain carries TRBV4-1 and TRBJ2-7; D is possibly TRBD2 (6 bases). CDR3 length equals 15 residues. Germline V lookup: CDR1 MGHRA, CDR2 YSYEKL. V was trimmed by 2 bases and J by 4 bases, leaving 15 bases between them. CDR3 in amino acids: CASSQQPLEGYEQYF. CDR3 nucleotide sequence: TGCGCCAGCAGCCAACAACCTCTGGAGGGGTACGAGCAGTACTTC.

The CDR3 region has the DNA TGTGCCAGCAGCTCCCCGGGCGGGGCCTCCTACGAGCAGTACTTC. It translates to CASSSPGGASYEQYF. The chain recombines TRBV7-9 with TRBJ2-7, with TRBD2 as a possible D gene (6 bases). Trimming left V 4 bases short and J 0 bases short, with 13 bases between. The CDR3 has 15 residues. Per germline, CDR1 SEHNR and CDR2 FQNEAQ (reference sequence).

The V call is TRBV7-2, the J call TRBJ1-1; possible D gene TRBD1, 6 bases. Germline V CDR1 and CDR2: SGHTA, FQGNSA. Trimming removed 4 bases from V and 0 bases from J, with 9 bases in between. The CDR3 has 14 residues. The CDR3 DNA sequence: TGTGCCAGCAGCTGGGACACCATGAACACTGAAGCTTTCTTT. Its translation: CASSWDTMNTEAFF.

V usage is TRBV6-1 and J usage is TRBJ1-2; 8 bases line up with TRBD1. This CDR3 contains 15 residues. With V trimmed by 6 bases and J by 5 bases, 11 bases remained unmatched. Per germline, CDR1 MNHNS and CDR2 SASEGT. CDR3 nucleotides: TGTGCCAGCAGCCCCCAGACAGGGGCCACGTATGGCTACACCTTC. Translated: CASSPQTGATYGYTF.

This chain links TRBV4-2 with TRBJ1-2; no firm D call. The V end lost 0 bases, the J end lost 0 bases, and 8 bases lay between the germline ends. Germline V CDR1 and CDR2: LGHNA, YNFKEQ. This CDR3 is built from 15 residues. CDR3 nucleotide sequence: TGTGCCAGCAGCCAAGAACTTGTTCCTAACTATGGCTACACCTTC. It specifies CASSQELVPNYGYTF.

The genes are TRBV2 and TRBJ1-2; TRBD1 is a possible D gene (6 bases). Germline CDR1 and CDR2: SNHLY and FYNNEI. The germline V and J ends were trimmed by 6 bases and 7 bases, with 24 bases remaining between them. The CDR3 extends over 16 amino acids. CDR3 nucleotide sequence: TGTGCCAGCAGCCCTTTCCCCGGGGCAGGGGCGGGTGGCTACACCTTC. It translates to CASSPFPGAGAGGYTF.

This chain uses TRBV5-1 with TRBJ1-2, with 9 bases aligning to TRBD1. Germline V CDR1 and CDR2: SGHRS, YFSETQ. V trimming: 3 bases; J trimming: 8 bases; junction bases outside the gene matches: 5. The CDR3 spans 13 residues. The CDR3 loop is CASSYGQGSGYTF. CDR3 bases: TGCGCCAGCAGCTACGGACAGGGGAGCGGCTACACCTTC.

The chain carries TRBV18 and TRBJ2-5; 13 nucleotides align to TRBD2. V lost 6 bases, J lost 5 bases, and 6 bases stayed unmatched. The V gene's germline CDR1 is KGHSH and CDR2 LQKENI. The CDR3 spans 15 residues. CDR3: CASSRLAGGEETQYF. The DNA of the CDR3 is TGTGCCAGCTCGCGACTAGCGGGAGGTGAGGAGACCCAGTACTTC. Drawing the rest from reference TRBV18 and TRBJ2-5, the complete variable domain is NAGVMQNPRHLVRRRGQEARLRCSPMKGHSHVYWYRQLPEEGLKFMVYLQKENIIDESGMPKERFSAEFPKEGPSILRIQQVVRGDSAAYFCASSRLAGGEETQYFGPGTRLLVL.

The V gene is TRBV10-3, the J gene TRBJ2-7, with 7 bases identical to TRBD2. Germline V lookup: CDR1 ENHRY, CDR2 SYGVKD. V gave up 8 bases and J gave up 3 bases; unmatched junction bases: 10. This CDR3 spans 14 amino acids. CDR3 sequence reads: CAIGSREVLYEQYF. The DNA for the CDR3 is TGTGCCATCGGTTCACGGGAGGTACTCTACGAGCAGTACTTC.

The CDR3 reads CASSQVWREESLNEQFF. The CDR3 DNA reads TGCGCCAGCAGCCAAGTTTGGCGGGAGGAGTCCCTCAATGAGCAGTTCTTC. This sequence joins TRBV4-1 and TRBJ2-1; the match to TRBD2 covers 8 bases. The ends lost 1 base at V and 6 bases at J; junction bases unmatched: 11. This CDR3 is 17 amino acids long. Germline lookup yields CDR1 MGHRA and CDR2 YSYEKL.

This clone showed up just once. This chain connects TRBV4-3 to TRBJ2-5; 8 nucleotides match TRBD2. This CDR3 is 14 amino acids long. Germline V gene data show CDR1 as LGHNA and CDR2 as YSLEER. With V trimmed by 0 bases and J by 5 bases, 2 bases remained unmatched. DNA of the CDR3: TGCGCCAGCAGCCAAGACATAGCGGGGGAGACCCAGTACTTC. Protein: CASSQDIAGETQYF.

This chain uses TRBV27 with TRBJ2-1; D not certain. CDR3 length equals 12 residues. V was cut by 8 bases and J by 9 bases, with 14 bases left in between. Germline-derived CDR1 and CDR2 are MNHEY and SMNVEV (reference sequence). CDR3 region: CASSLDGSEQFF. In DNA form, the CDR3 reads TGTGCCAGCTCTTTGGACGGTAGTGAGCAGTTCTTC.